This T cell receptor beta chain appears in the sequencing data of a study of T-cell reconstitution after alpha-beta-depleted transplantation in children. Researchers prepared the TCRbeta library using unique molecular identifiers, the study reports. TCRdb reprocessed the PCR reads with MiXCR, giving one entry per CDR3 protein. This table has 250,000 to 350,000 distinct CDR3 sequences, 9.9% appearing once. The CDR3 is 14 residues long. CDR1 and CDR2 from the germline V gene are DFQATT and SNEGSKA (reference sequence). V lost 8 bases, J lost 9 bases, and 9 bases stayed unmatched. The sample holds a few counts of this clonotype.

The chain has TRBV20-1 and TRBJ2-1; TRBD2 aligns across 14 bases. Source: PBMCs from the stem cell graft donor, taken from the stem cell graft. The TCR was taken from a human donor who donated a stem cell graft to a child with SCID. CDR3 sequence reads: CSSRLAGGPGEQFF. DNA for the CDR3: TGCAGTTCCCGACTAGCGGGGGGGCCGGGTGAGCAGTTCTTC.